This T cell receptor (beta chain) stems from a study of CD8+ T cells in alopecia areata. Germline CDR1 reads SQVTM; CDR2 reads ANQGSEA. Trimming left V 3 bases short and J 1 base short, with 18 bases between. The CDR3 runs to 16 residues. Study findings and constraints: More clonal than normal scalp was lesional scalp, particularly alopecia totalis/universalis. The study also sequences resident alphabeta T cells of normal skin in scalp samples.

The sample holds a few counts of this clone. Its cognate antigen is unknown. The sequencing template was cDNA reverse transcribed from extracted RNA. The data were produced by immunoSEQ multiplex PCR, yet TCRdb's version contains in-frame clones alone and is incomplete. The sample has around 100,000 clones; roughly 53% are singletons. The sample consisted of CD4+ T cells sorted from blood. The clonotype was recovered from a human donor in good health. This chain joins TRBV29-1 and TRBJ2-5; D is possibly TRBD2 (6 bases). CDR3 sequence: CSVEGRWGVFQETQYF. The CDR3 DNA is TGCAGCGTTGAGGGCAGATGGGGGGTTTTCCAAGAGACCCAGTACTTC.